This TCR beta chain was recovered during a study of T cells in Graves' hyperthyroidism and ophthalmopathy. RNA transcripts provided the source from which TCR beta CDR3 regions were amplified. With the HTBI primer set, the TCR CDR3 went through a first round of RT-PCR. A single record per CDR3 protein comes from TCRdb applying MiXCR to the multiplex PCR reads. Of 380,000 or so distinct CDR3 sequences in the sample, under 20% were seen once. The CDR3 spans 15 residues. CDR1 is SGHAT, CDR2 FQNNGV, per germline. Trimming removed 2 bases from V and 4 bases from J, with 14 bases in between. Stable Graves' hyperthyroidism meant no ophthalmopathy progression within 18 months. Uncontrolled infection, other autoimmune disease, pregnancy or lactation led to exclusion.

The V gene is TRBV11-2, the J gene TRBJ2-5; D perhaps matches TRBD2 (6 bases). This sequence originates from a young woman with Graves' hyperthyroidism. The sequenced sample was blood. CDR3 nucleotide sequence: TGTGCCAGCAGCTTACCAGTTAGCGGCCGAGAGACCCAGTACTTC. It codes for CASSLPVSGRETQYF.